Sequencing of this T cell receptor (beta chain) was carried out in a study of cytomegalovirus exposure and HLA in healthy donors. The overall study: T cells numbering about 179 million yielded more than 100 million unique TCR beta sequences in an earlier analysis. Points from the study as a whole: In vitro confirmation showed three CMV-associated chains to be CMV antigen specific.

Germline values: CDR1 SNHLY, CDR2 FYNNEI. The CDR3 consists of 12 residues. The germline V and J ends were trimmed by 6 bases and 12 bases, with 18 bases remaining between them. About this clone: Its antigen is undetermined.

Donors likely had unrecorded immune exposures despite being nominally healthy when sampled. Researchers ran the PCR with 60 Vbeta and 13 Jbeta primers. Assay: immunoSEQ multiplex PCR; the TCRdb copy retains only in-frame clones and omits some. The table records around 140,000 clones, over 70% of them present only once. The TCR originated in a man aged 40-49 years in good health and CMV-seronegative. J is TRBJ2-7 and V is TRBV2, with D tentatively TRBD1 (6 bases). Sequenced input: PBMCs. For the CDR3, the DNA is TGTGCCAGCAGGTTGGACAGCCTTGATACGTACTTC. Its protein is CASRLDSLDTYF.